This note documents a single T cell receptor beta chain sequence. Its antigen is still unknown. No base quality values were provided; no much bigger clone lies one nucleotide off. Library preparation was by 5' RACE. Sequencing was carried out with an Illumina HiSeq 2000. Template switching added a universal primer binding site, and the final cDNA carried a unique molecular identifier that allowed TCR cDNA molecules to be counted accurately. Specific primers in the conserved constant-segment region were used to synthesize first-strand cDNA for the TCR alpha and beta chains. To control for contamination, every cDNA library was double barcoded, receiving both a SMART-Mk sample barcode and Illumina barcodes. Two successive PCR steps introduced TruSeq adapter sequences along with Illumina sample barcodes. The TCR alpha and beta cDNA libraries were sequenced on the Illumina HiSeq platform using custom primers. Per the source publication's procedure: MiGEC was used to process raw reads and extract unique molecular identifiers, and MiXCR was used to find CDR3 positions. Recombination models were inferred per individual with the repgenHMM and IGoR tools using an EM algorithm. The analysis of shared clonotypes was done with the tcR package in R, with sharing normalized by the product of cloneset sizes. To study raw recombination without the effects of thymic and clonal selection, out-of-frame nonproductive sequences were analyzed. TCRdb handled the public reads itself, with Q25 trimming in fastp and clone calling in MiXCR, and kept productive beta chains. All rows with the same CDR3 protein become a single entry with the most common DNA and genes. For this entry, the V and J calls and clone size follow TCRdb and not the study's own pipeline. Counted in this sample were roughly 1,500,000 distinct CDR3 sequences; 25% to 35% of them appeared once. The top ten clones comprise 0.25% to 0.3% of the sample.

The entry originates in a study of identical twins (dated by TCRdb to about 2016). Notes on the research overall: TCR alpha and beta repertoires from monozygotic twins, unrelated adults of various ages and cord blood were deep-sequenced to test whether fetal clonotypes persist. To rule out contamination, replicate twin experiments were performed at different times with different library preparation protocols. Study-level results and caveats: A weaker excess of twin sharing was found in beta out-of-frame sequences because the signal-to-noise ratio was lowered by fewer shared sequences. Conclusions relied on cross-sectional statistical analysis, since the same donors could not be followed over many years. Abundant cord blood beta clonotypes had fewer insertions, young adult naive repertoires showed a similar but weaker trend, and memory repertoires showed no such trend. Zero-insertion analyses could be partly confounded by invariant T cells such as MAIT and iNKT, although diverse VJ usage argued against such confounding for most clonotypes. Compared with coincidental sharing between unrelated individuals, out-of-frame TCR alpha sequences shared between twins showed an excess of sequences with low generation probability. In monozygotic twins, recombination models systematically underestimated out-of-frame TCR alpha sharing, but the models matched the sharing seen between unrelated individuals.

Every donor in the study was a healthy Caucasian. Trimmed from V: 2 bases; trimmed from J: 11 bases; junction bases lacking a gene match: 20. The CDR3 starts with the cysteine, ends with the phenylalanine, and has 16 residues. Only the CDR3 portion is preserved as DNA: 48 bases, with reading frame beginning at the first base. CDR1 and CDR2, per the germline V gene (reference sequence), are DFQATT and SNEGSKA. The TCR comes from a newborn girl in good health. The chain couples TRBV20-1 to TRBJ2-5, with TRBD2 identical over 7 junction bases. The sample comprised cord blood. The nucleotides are TGCAGTGCTAGAAACGTTTTCGGGGGGAAGTACAATGAGCAGTACTTC. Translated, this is CSARNVFGGKYNEQYF.